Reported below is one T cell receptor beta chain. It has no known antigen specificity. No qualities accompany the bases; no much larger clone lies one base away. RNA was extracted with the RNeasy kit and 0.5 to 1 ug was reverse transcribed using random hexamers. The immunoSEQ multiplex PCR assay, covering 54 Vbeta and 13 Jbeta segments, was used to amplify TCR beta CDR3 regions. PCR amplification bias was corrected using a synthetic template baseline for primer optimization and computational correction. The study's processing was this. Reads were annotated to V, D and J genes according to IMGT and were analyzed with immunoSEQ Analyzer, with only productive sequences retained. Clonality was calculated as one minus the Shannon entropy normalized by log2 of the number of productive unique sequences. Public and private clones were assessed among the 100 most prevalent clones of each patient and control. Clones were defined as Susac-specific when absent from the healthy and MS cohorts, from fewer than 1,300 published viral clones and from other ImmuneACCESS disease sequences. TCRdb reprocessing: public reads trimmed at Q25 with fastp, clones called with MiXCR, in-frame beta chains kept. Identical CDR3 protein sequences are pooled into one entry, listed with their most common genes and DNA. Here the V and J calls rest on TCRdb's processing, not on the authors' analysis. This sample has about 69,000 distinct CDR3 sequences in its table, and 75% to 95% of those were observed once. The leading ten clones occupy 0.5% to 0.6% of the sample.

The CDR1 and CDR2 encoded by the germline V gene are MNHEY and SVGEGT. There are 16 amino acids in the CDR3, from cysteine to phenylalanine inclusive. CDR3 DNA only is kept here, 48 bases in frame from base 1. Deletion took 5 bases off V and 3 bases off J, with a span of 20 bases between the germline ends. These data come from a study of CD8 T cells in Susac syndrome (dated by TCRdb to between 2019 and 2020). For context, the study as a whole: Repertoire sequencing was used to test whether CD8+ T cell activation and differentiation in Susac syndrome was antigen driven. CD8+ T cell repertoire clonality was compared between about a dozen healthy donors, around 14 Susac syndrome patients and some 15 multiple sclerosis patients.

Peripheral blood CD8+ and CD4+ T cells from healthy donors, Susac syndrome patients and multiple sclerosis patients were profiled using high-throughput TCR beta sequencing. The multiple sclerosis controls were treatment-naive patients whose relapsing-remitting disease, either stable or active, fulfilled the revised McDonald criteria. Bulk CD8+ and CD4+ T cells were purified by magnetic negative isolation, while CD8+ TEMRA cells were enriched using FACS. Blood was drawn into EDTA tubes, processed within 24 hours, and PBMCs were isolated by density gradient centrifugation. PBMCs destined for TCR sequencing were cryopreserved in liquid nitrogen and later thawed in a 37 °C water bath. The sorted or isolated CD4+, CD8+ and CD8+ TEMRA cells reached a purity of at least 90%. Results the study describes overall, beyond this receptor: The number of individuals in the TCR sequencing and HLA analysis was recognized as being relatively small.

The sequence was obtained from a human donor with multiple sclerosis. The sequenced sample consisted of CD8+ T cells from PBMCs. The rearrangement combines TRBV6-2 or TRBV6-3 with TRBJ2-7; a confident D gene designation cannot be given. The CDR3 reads CASSPTGPRAGYEQYF. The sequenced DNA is TGTGCCAGCAGTCCGACCGGGCCAAGGGCTGGCTACGAGCAGTACTTC.